This is a list of T cell receptor beta chains from one sample in a study of T cell responses to AZD1222 COVID-19 vaccine. The data were produced by immunoSEQ multiplex PCR, yet TCRdb's version contains in-frame clones alone and is incomplete. This table holds 130,000 to 150,000 clones, 90% to 95% found once. The sequencing used peripheral blood, collected on day 0 of MenACWY control vaccination. Receptors originate from an adult in good health. The CDR3 runs from the conserved cysteine through the conserved F or W. The D gene is left open where the match is weak. Clone size is not always given. Where it is, it says once, few, many or a class for expanded clones.

v_call: TRBV5-6
d_call: -
clone_size: -
j_call: TRBJ1-1
cdr3_nt: TGTGCCAGCAGCAGGCCGGGACAAAAGAACACTGAAGCTTTCTTT
cdr3_aa: CASSRPGQKNTEAFF

v_call: TRBV27
d_call: TRBD1
clone_size: -
j_call: TRBJ1-5
cdr3_nt: TGTGCCAGCAGTCGGGACAGGGTCCAGCCCCAGCATTTT
cdr3_aa: CASSRDRVQPQHF

v_call: TRBV5-4
d_call: -
clone_size: -
j_call: TRBJ1-2
cdr3_nt: TGTGCCAGCAGCTTGGACAGGCTCTACAACTATGGCTACACCTTC
cdr3_aa: CASSLDRLYNYGYTF

v_call: TRBV18
d_call: -
clone_size: -
j_call: TRBJ2-2
cdr3_nt: TGTGCCAGCTCACCACCGGGGAACACCGGGGAGCTGTTTTTT
cdr3_aa: CASSPPGNTGELFF

v_call: TRBV28
d_call: TRBD1
clone_size: -
j_call: TRBJ1-1
cdr3_nt: TGTGCCAGCAGTCCACGACAGGGGCTAACTGAAGCTTTCTTT
cdr3_aa: CASSPRQGLTEAFF

v_call: TRBV5-1
d_call: TRBD1
clone_size: -
j_call: TRBJ2-6
cdr3_nt: TGCGCCAGCAGCGGGGGACAGGGGACTGGGGCCAACGTCCTGACTTTC
cdr3_aa: CASSGGQGTGANVLTF

v_call: TRBV6-5
d_call: TRBD1
clone_size: -
j_call: TRBJ2-5
cdr3_nt: TGTGCCAGCAGCGACAGGGGTCAAGAGACCCAGTACTTC
cdr3_aa: CASSDRGQETQYF

v_call: TRBV9
d_call: -
clone_size: -
j_call: TRBJ1-5
cdr3_nt: TGTGCCAGCAGCGGTTTTACGGGCCAGCCCCAGCATTTT
cdr3_aa: CASSGFTGQPQHF

v_call: TRBV9
d_call: -
clone_size: -
j_call: TRBJ1-1
cdr3_nt: TGTGCCAGCAGCTCCTATTTGGGGGGGGCCACTGAAGCTTTCTTT
cdr3_aa: CASSSYLGGATEAFF

v_call: TRBV6-1
d_call: TRBD2
clone_size: -
j_call: TRBJ2-1
cdr3_nt: TGTGCCAGCAGTGAAGATAGCGGGAGGAATGAGCAGTTCTTC
cdr3_aa: CASSEDSGRNEQFF

v_call: TRBV4-1
d_call: -
clone_size: -
j_call: TRBJ2-1
cdr3_nt: TGCGCCAGCAGCCAAGGGTCGGGCCTCTACAATGAGCAGTTCTTC
cdr3_aa: CASSQGSGLYNEQFF

v_call: TRBV5-4
d_call: TRBD1
clone_size: -
j_call: TRBJ1-2
cdr3_nt: TGTGCCAGCAGCTCACAGGGGGCTAACTATGGCTACACCTTC
cdr3_aa: CASSSQGANYGYTF

v_call: TRBV5-1
d_call: TRBD1
clone_size: -
j_call: TRBJ2-2
cdr3_nt: TGCGCCAGCAGCTGGACAGGGGGAGACACCGGGGAGCTGTTTTTT
cdr3_aa: CASSWTGGDTGELFF

v_call: TRBV4-1
d_call: TRBD1
clone_size: -
j_call: TRBJ2-7
cdr3_nt: TGCGCCAGCAGCCAAGCTGTCGTCCGGACAGGGGTTATTTACGAGCAGTACTTC
cdr3_aa: CASSQAVVRTGVIYEQYF

v_call: TRBV6-5
d_call: TRBD2
clone_size: -
j_call: TRBJ2-3
cdr3_nt: TGTGCCAGCACCGGACTAGCGGGGGGGCATGATACGCAGTATTTT
cdr3_aa: CASTGLAGGHDTQYF

v_call: TRBV7-3
d_call: TRBD2
clone_size: few
j_call: TRBJ2-7
cdr3_nt: TGTGCCAGCAGCTTTACTAGCGTTGGGGAGCAGTACTTC
cdr3_aa: CASSFTSVGEQYF

v_call: TRBV9
d_call: TRBD1
clone_size: -
j_call: TRBJ1-2
cdr3_nt: TGTGCCAGCAGCGTAGAGGGACAGGCCACCCCGCGGGGCTACACCTTC
cdr3_aa: CASSVEGQATPRGYTF

v_call: TRBV6-2/TRBV6-3
d_call: -
clone_size: -
j_call: TRBJ1-1
cdr3_nt: TGTGCCAGCAGTTACGGGGCCATTAACACTGAAGCTTTCTTT
cdr3_aa: CASSYGAINTEAFF

v_call: TRBV9
d_call: TRBD2
clone_size: -
j_call: TRBJ2-1
cdr3_nt: TGTGCCAGCAGCGAAGAACTAGCGGGGGAAAATGAGCAGTTCTTC
cdr3_aa: CASSEELAGENEQFF

v_call: TRBV7-2
d_call: TRBD2
clone_size: -
j_call: TRBJ2-1
cdr3_nt: TGTGCCAGCAGCCGCGTGGTGGCTAGCGGGGGCTACAATGAGCAGTTCTTC
cdr3_aa: CASSRVVASGGYNEQFF

v_call: TRBV3-1/TRBV3-2
d_call: -
clone_size: -
j_call: TRBJ2-3
cdr3_nt: TGTGCCAGCAGCCAGGCGCCCACCGCGACAGATACGCAGTATTTT
cdr3_aa: CASSQAPTATDTQYF

v_call: TRBV7-2
d_call: -
clone_size: -
j_call: TRBJ2-3
cdr3_nt: TGTGCCAGCAGCTTAGGCCCCGGGACTTCCGTAATCGGGGATACGCAGTATTTT
cdr3_aa: CASSLGPGTSVIGDTQYF

v_call: TRBV6-5
d_call: TRBD1
clone_size: -
j_call: TRBJ2-7
cdr3_nt: TGTGCCAGCAGTCGAGGACAGGGTGGCTACGAGCAGTACTTC
cdr3_aa: CASSRGQGGYEQYF

v_call: TRBV14
d_call: -
clone_size: -
j_call: TRBJ1-1
cdr3_nt: TGTGCCAGCAGCCAATTTGAGGGGTTCCTGAACACTGAAGCTTTCTTT
cdr3_aa: CASSQFEGFLNTEAFF

v_call: TRBV27
d_call: TRBD1
clone_size: -
j_call: TRBJ2-1
cdr3_nt: TGTGCCAGCAGTGATGACAGGGCTACTGAGCAGTTCTTC
cdr3_aa: CASSDDRATEQFF

v_call: TRBV5-4
d_call: TRBD1
clone_size: -
j_call: TRBJ1-4
cdr3_nt: TGTGCCAGCAGCTTGAAGACAGGGGGAAGAGCTGAAAAACTGTTTTTT
cdr3_aa: CASSLKTGGRAEKLFF

v_call: TRBV24-1
d_call: -
clone_size: -
j_call: TRBJ2-1
cdr3_nt: TGTGCCACCAGTGTGGGACAAGTAACCTACAATGAGCAGTTCTTC
cdr3_aa: CATSVGQVTYNEQFF

v_call: TRBV6-5
d_call: -
clone_size: -
j_call: TRBJ2-6
cdr3_nt: TGTGCCAGCAGTTACGGGCTATCTGGGGCCAACGTCCTGACTTTC
cdr3_aa: CASSYGLSGANVLTF

v_call: TRBV28
d_call: -
clone_size: few
j_call: TRBJ2-7
cdr3_nt: TGTGCCAGCAGTTTAGCGAGCACCGGGACCTACGAGCAGTACTTC
cdr3_aa: CASSLASTGTYEQYF

v_call: TRBV5-1
d_call: -
clone_size: -
j_call: TRBJ1-1
cdr3_nt: TGCGCCAGCAGGGGGGCCGAGAACACTGAAGCTTTCTTT
cdr3_aa: CASRGAENTEAFF

v_call: TRBV18
d_call: -
clone_size: -
j_call: TRBJ1-1
cdr3_nt: TGTGCCAGCTCACTTAACGGGCGGAAATACACTGAAGCTTTCTTT
cdr3_aa: CASSLNGRKYTEAFF

v_call: TRBV3-1/TRBV3-2
d_call: -
clone_size: once
j_call: TRBJ1-1
cdr3_nt: TGTGCCAGCAGACCTCCGGGAGTCGGTCCTGAAGCTTTCTTT
cdr3_aa: CASRPPGVGPEAFF

v_call: TRBV19
d_call: TRBD1
clone_size: -
j_call: TRBJ1-4
cdr3_nt: TGTGCCAGCCGGGACAGGGGGACGACTAATGAAAAACTGTTTTTT
cdr3_aa: CASRDRGTTNEKLFF

v_call: TRBV3-1/TRBV3-2
d_call: -
clone_size: -
j_call: TRBJ1-5
cdr3_nt: TGTGCCAGCAGCCCTGACCCCGGGGAGGTCCGGCGCCAGCATTTT
cdr3_aa: CASSPDPGEVRRQHF

v_call: TRBV5-1
d_call: -
clone_size: -
j_call: TRBJ1-5
cdr3_nt: TGCGCCAGCAGGGAAGGGGGTAATAGCAATCAGCCCCAGCATTTT
cdr3_aa: CASREGGNSNQPQHF

v_call: TRBV5-6
d_call: -
clone_size: -
j_call: TRBJ1-4
cdr3_nt: TGTGCCAGCAGCTTACGAGGACAGCGAAATGAAAAACTGTTTTTT
cdr3_aa: CASSLRGQRNEKLFF

v_call: TRBV11-2
d_call: -
clone_size: -
j_call: TRBJ2-1
cdr3_nt: TGTGCCAGCAGCGCAAGTGGCTCCTACAATGAGCAGTTCTTC
cdr3_aa: CASSASGSYNEQFF

v_call: TRBV19
d_call: -
clone_size: -
j_call: TRBJ2-6
cdr3_nt: TGTGCCAGCAACGAGGGGGGGGCCAACGTCCTGACTTTC
cdr3_aa: CASNEGGANVLTF

v_call: TRBV7-8
d_call: -
clone_size: once
j_call: TRBJ1-5
cdr3_nt: TGTGCCAGCAGCTTCGGGGGAGGTCAGCCCCAGCATTTT
cdr3_aa: CASSFGGGQPQHF

v_call: TRBV30
d_call: -
clone_size: -
j_call: TRBJ2-1
cdr3_nt: TGTGCCTGGACGTCCTTGAATGAGCAGTTCTTC
cdr3_aa: CAWTSLNEQFF

v_call: TRBV24-1
d_call: -
clone_size: -
j_call: TRBJ2-5
cdr3_nt: TGTGCCACCAGTGATTTCGGATTAGAGGAGACCCAGTACTTC
cdr3_aa: CATSDFGLEETQYF

v_call: TRBV18
d_call: TRBD2
clone_size: -
j_call: TRBJ2-2
cdr3_nt: TGTGCCAGCTCACCGCGCGGGAGGGGCACCGGGGAGCTGTTTTTT
cdr3_aa: CASSPRGRGTGELFF

v_call: TRBV19
d_call: -
clone_size: -
j_call: TRBJ2-1
cdr3_nt: TGTGCCAGTAGTATAGAACAGGGTTGGAACAATGAGCAGTTCTTC
cdr3_aa: CASSIEQGWNNEQFF

v_call: TRBV5-1
d_call: -
clone_size: -
j_call: TRBJ2-7
cdr3_nt: TGCGCCAGCAGCTTGGCCACAGAGTACGAGCAGTACTTC
cdr3_aa: CASSLATEYEQYF

v_call: TRBV5-1
d_call: TRBD1
clone_size: -
j_call: TRBJ2-1
cdr3_nt: TGCGCCAGCAGCGTTACAGGGGGCCCCTACAATGAGCAGTTCTTC
cdr3_aa: CASSVTGGPYNEQFF

v_call: TRBV5-1
d_call: -
clone_size: few
j_call: TRBJ1-2
cdr3_nt: TGCGCCAGCAGAAAAGAGGGGCCCTCCCCCTATGGCTACACCTTC
cdr3_aa: CASRKEGPSPYGYTF

v_call: TRBV24-1
d_call: TRBD1
clone_size: -
j_call: TRBJ2-5
cdr3_nt: TGTGCCACCAGTGATTTGCCTGGGACAGGAAAAGAAGAGACCCAGTACTTC
cdr3_aa: CATSDLPGTGKEETQYF

v_call: TRBV5-1
d_call: TRBD2
clone_size: -
j_call: TRBJ2-1
cdr3_nt: TGCGCCAGCAGCTCCCTTGGGGGGGGCTCCTACAATGAGCAGTTCTTC
cdr3_aa: CASSSLGGGSYNEQFF

v_call: TRBV15
d_call: TRBD2
clone_size: -
j_call: TRBJ2-2
cdr3_nt: TGTGCCACCCAGCGGGGGGGATCGAACACCGGGGAGCTGTTTTTT
cdr3_aa: CATQRGGSNTGELFF

v_call: TRBV30
d_call: -
clone_size: -
j_call: TRBJ2-1
cdr3_nt: TGTGCCTGGATCGGACGGCCTCCCTACAATGAGCAGTTCTTC
cdr3_aa: CAWIGRPPYNEQFF

v_call: TRBV24-1
d_call: -
clone_size: -
j_call: TRBJ2-2
cdr3_nt: TGTGCCACCAGTGACCACACATCAGGCACCGGGGAGCTGTTTTTT
cdr3_aa: CATSDHTSGTGELFF

v_call: TRBV5-1
d_call: TRBD1
clone_size: -
j_call: TRBJ2-1
cdr3_nt: TGCGCCAGCAGCAATGGACAGGGCAACTACAATGAGCAGTTCTTC
cdr3_aa: CASSNGQGNYNEQFF

v_call: TRBV5-4
d_call: -
clone_size: -
j_call: TRBJ1-1
cdr3_nt: TGTGCCAGCAGCCTGCTCGGGGGGTTGAACACTGAAGCTTTCTTT
cdr3_aa: CASSLLGGLNTEAFF

v_call: TRBV5-8
d_call: TRBD1
clone_size: -
j_call: TRBJ1-5
cdr3_nt: TGTGCCAGCAGGCCCCGGGACAGGGGATTACAGCCCCAGCATTTT
cdr3_aa: CASRPRDRGLQPQHF

v_call: TRBV14
d_call: -
clone_size: -
j_call: TRBJ2-3
cdr3_nt: TGTGCCAGCAGCCAAGTTTATGGGGTAAAGGATACGCAGTATTTT
cdr3_aa: CASSQVYGVKDTQYF

v_call: TRBV10-3
d_call: -
clone_size: -
j_call: TRBJ2-2
cdr3_nt: TGTGCCATCAGTGAGTCGTTGAGAGGAAACACCGGGGAGCTGTTTTTT
cdr3_aa: CAISESLRGNTGELFF

v_call: TRBV19
d_call: TRBD2
clone_size: -
j_call: TRBJ2-1
cdr3_nt: TGTGCCAGTAGTATGGGGGGGAGATTGTTCAATGAGCAGTTCTTC
cdr3_aa: CASSMGGRLFNEQFF

v_call: TRBV19
d_call: TRBD1
clone_size: -
j_call: TRBJ2-1
cdr3_nt: TGTGCCAGTAGTATTACGGGACAGGGAAGCAATGAGCAGTTCTTC
cdr3_aa: CASSITGQGSNEQFF